This TCR beta chain originates from a study of blood T cell repertoires in COVID-19. Study context: Both acute and convalescent COVID-19 samples were obtained from the United States, Italy and Spain.

Using immunoSEQ multiplex PCR, the repertoire was profiled, and TCRdb retains in-frame clones only, with some absent. The sample has 100,000 to 150,000 clones, around 81% seen once. V lost 6 bases and J lost 1, with 18 bases in between. This CDR3 comprises 16 residues. Germline V gene lookup returns CDR1 ENHRY and CDR2 SYGVKD. V is TRBV10-3 and J is TRBJ1-1, with TRBD1 as a possible D gene (5 bases). The receptor was derived from a woman aged 50 to 60 with acute or convalescent COVID-19. The specimen was peripheral blood. Written as DNA, the CDR3 is TGTGCCATCAGGACGGACGCGGGGGGTTGGAACACTGAAGCTTTCTTT. This gives the protein CAIRTDAGGWNTEAFF.